These 20 T cell receptor beta chains came from one sample sequenced in a study of T cells in women clearing cervical HPV infection. Clones were read by immunoSEQ multiplex PCR, and TCRdb kept only the in-frame ones, dropping some. Found here are 48,000 or so clones; the top ten clones hold around 1.6%. Sequenced material: blood buffy coat. Source of these receptors: a woman aged 18 to 75 with a cervical HPV16 infection that either progressed to CIN3+ or cleared (not recorded which).

About this clone: From the germline J gene comes the end of the CDR3, since the read stops 3 residues before it. This sequence joins TRBV10-2 and TRBJ2-4; TRBD2 aligns across 11 bases. This CDR3 region has 20 residues. CDR1 is WSHSY, CDR2 SAAADI, per germline. Losses at the gene ends were 0 bases for V and 1 base for J; bases not matched to a gene: 11. CDR3 sequence: CASSESRLAGGQSAKNIQYF. The CDR3 bases that were read are TGCGCCAGCAGTGAGTCTAGGTTAGCGGGGGGGCAATCGGCCAAAAACATT.

The part of the CDR3 DNA that was read is TGCAGTGCTCATAGCGTCGATGAG. Translating gives CSAHSVDE. The CDR3 as a whole reads CSAHSVDEQFF. V is TRBV20-1 and J is TRBJ2-1, with D possibly matching TRBD2 (5 bases). Sequencing ends 3 residues short of the CDR3 end; the germline J gene provides the rest. Trimming pared 5 bases from V and 8 bases from J, leaving 10 bases between. Looked up from germline, CDR1 is DFQATT and CDR2 is SNEGSKA (reference sequence). CDR3 length equals 11 residues.

Notes on this clone: The read comes to an end 3 residues before the CDR3 does, leaving the germline J gene to fill in the end. The V and J genes are TRBV6-2 or TRBV6-3 and TRBJ1-1, with 8 bases aligning to TRBD1. CDR1 MNHEY and CDR2 SVGEGT come from the germline V gene. The CDR3 runs to 12 residues. The CDR3 loop reads CASRHSGGKAFF. The CDR3 DNA, read in part, is TGTGCCAGCAGACACTCAGGGGGCAAA.

As for this clone: Coverage ceases 3 residues before the CDR3 finishes, and the germline J gene fills in the end. J is TRBJ2-7 and V is TRBV27; 14 bases map to TRBD2. V lost 5 bases to trimming and J lost 6 bases; unmatched junction nucleotides: 9. This CDR3 is built from 16 residues. Germline loops: CDR1 MNHEY, CDR2 SMNVEV (reference sequence). CDR3 residues: CASSRSTSGGVGEQYF. The sequenced CDR3 bases are TGTGCCAGCAGTCGATCGACTAGCGGGGGGGTGGGCGAG.

As concerns this clone: The read comes to an end 3 residues before the CDR3 does, leaving the germline J gene to fill in the end. This rearrangement joins TRBV6-2 or TRBV6-3 to TRBJ1-5; D remains ambiguous. CDR3 size: 14 residues. Germline CDR1 MNHEY, CDR2 SVGEGT. Trimming took 6 bases from V and 7 from J, leaving 16 bases between them. The CDR3 loop is CASSPASLGQPQHF. The part of the CDR3 DNA that was read is TGTGCCAGCAGCCCCGCCAGTTTAGGGCAGCCC.

Turning to this clone: From the germline J gene comes the end of the CDR3, since the read stops 3 residues before it. The rearrangement uses TRBV5-1 and TRBJ2-6, with D hard to call. Trimming removed 3 bases from V and 0 bases from J, with 7 bases in between. The CDR3 sequence is 15 residues long. Germline CDR1 is SGHRS and CDR2 is YFSETQ. The CDR3 reads CASSYTSSGANVLTF. The part of the CDR3 DNA that was read is TGCGCCAGCAGCTACACAAGCTCTGGGGCCAACGTC.

Turning to this clone: The CDR3 is cut off 3 residues early in the read; its end comes from the germline J gene. V gene TRBV4-2 combines with J gene TRBJ2-5; 11 bases match TRBD1. This CDR3 is built from 16 residues. Germline V gene sequence: CDR1 LGHNA, CDR2 YNFKEQ. V was pared by 4 bases and J by 2 bases, with 6 bases of the junction left unmatched. The CDR3 reads CASSPMDRGPQETQYF. The part of the CDR3 DNA that was read is TGTGCCAGCAGCCCTATGGACAGGGGGCCACAAGAGACC.

In the case of this clone: The CDR3 is cut off 3 residues early in the read; its end comes from the germline J gene. The rearrangement uses TRBV20-1 and TRBJ2-5; 11 positions agree with TRBD2. CDR1 is DFQATT, CDR2 SNEGSKA, per germline (reference sequence). V was clipped by 5 bases and J by 3 bases; unmatched bases: 17. This CDR3 comprises 18 residues. The CDR3 region is CSAQARTSGRGVEETQYF. CDR3 bases read: TGCAGTGCTCAGGCTAGGACTAGCGGGCGAGGGGTGGAAGAGACC.

A note on this clone: From the germline J gene comes the end of the CDR3, since the read stops 3 residues before it. This chain links TRBV20-1 with TRBJ2-5, with TRBD2 matching 10 bases. The CDR3 has 13 amino acids. V shed 2 bases, J shed 4 bases, and the junction held 1 base outside the gene matches. Germline assignment: CDR1 DFQATT and CDR2 SNEGSKA (reference sequence). Partial CDR3 DNA: TGCAGTGCTAGACTAGCGGGAGTAGAGACC. The encoded protein is CSARLAGVET. The CDR3 reads in full as CSARLAGVETQYF.

As concerns this clone: The read halts 3 residues ahead of the CDR3 end, with the missing end drawn from the germline J gene. The chain carries TRBV19 and TRBJ1-2; 7 bases line up with TRBD1. This CDR3 has 14 amino acids. Germline CDR1 and CDR2: LNHDA and SQIVND (reference sequence). V lost 3 bases, J lost 5 bases, and 6 bases stayed unmatched. The CDR3 sequence is CASSIGQETYGYTF. CDR3 bases read: TGTGCCAGTAGTATTGGACAGGAGACATATGGC.

Comment on this clone: The read halts 3 residues ahead of the CDR3 end, with the missing end drawn from the germline J gene. The rearrangement links TRBV18 to TRBJ1-1; 8 nucleotides line up with TRBD1. V gave up 4 bases and J gave up 0 bases; unmatched junction bases: 4. Germline V gene sequence: CDR1 KGHSH, CDR2 LQKENI. The length of the CDR3 is 15 residues. CDR3 amino acids: CASSRTGPLNTEAFF. The sequenced part of the CDR3 DNA is TGTGCCAGCTCACGGACAGGGCCCCTGAACACTGAA.

The CDR3 loop reads CASSLAPGSGTYEQYF. The CDR3 bases that were read are TGTGCCAGCAGCTTAGCGCCGGGTAGCGGGACCTACGAG. The genes are TRBV7-2 and TRBJ2-7, with 8 bases matching TRBD2. Coverage ceases 3 residues before the CDR3 finishes, and the germline J gene fills in the end. The germline gives CDR1 SGHTA, CDR2 FQGNSA. The CDR3 has 16 residues. Trimming cost V 0 bases and J 2 bases; bases outside gene matches: 6.

A word on this clone: The read gets to within 3 residues of the CDR3 end, and the germline J gene fills in the rest. The chain carries TRBV29-1 and TRBJ1-1; D possibly corresponds to TRBD1 (5 bases). This CDR3 spans 11 amino acids. Germline loops: CDR1 SQVTM, CDR2 ANQGSEA. CDR3 DNA, as far as it was read: TGCAGCGCTTTGGGAGACAGCGAA. Encoded protein: CSALGDSE. The whole CDR3 sequence reads CSALGDSEAFF.

In the case of this clone: The sequence runs out 3 residues before the end of the CDR3; the remainder is reconstructed from the germline J gene. The J gene is TRBJ2-7, the V gene TRBV5-1; D perhaps matches TRBD1 (6 bases). Germline lookup yields CDR1 SGHRS and CDR2 YFSETQ. This CDR3 region has 14 residues. Trimming removed 0 bases at V and 2 bases at J, with 9 bases between. CDR3 protein: CASSLGGLTYEQYF. The sequenced part of the CDR3 DNA is TGCGCCAGCAGCTTGGGGGGGCTGACCTACGAG. Combining the CDR3 with reference TRBV5-1 and TRBJ2-7 gives the whole variable domain KAGVTQTPRYLIKTRGQQVTLSCSPISGHRSVSWYQQTPGQGLQFLFEYFSETQRNKGNFPGRFSGRQFSNSRSEMNVSTLELGDSALYLCASSLGGLTYEQYFGPGTRLTVT.

With respect to this clone: The sequence runs out 3 residues before the end of the CDR3; the remainder is reconstructed from the germline J gene. The rearrangement links TRBV2 to TRBJ1-1, with 7 bases matching TRBD1. Germline V lookup: CDR1 SNHLY, CDR2 FYNNEI. CDR3 length: 10 residues. Here the CDR3 reads CASMRDRAFF. The CDR3 DNA, read in part, is TGTGCCAGCATGAGGGACAGA.

Turning to this clone: Coverage ceases 3 residues before the CDR3 finishes, and the germline J gene fills in the end. The V gene is TRBV5-1, the J gene TRBJ1-6, with 7 bases fitting TRBD1. Germline V gene data show CDR1 as SGHRS and CDR2 as YFSETQ. The J segment lost 5 bases and the V segment lost 3 bases, leaving 20 bases of the junction unmatched. There are 20 residues in the CDR3. CDR3 sequence: CASSSQIGTDSLTNNSPLHF. The CDR3 DNA, read in part, is TGCGCCAGCAGCTCCCAGATCGGGACAGACTCCCTCACAAATAATTCACCC.

For this clone: The CDR3 end lies 3 residues beyond the end of the read and is filled in from the germline J gene. The rearrangement joins TRBV30 to TRBJ1-3, with no clear D. Germline values: CDR1 GTSNPN, CDR2 SVGIG (reference sequence). Trimming left V 0 bases short and J 0 bases short, with 12 bases between. CDR3 length: 16 amino acids. The chain's CDR3 is CAWSVLAGNSGNTIYF. CDR3 DNA, as far as it was read: TGTGCCTGGAGTGTACTTGCGGGAAACTCTGGAAACACC.

The CDR3 loop is CASSASSFPDTQYF. The sequenced CDR3 bases are TGTGCCAGCAGTGCTAGTAGTTTCCCAGATACG. J is TRBJ2-3 and V is TRBV6-1; D ambiguous. The read ends 3 residues early relative to the CDR3; the germline J gene fills the gap. V was cut by 4 bases and J by 4 bases, with 12 bases left in between. The germline gives CDR1 MNHNS, CDR2 SASEGT. The CDR3 contains 14 residues.

As to this clone: With the read ending 3 residues before the CDR3 end, the germline J gene is used to fill in that end. The V call is TRBV20-1, the J call TRBJ2-7, with a weak D call TRBD2 (6 bases). CDR1 is DFQATT, CDR2 SNEGSKA, per germline (reference sequence). CDR3 length: 18 amino acids. Trimming stripped 3 bases from V and 0 bases from J, with 24 bases between. The CDR3 sequence: CSASVPWGVGFRSYEQYF. CDR3 DNA (partial): TGCAGTGCTAGTGTGCCGTGGGGGGTAGGATTTCGCTCCTACGAG.

Note on this clone: The read comes to an end 3 residues before the CDR3 does, leaving the germline J gene to fill in the end. The chain uses TRBV20-1 and TRBJ1-3; 7 bases map to TRBD1. The V gene end was trimmed by 6 bases and the J gene end by 0 bases; junction bases not matched to a gene: 17. Looked up from germline, CDR1 is DFQATT and CDR2 is SNEGSKA (reference sequence). The CDR3 runs 18 residues. CDR3: CSAIEPRPRDSSGNTIYF. CDR3 DNA, as far as it was read: TGCAGTGCCATAGAGCCCCGACCCAGGGACAGCTCTGGAAACACC.